The T cell receptor (beta chain) under discussion was sequenced for a study of blood T cells in healthy people across ages. Using a J-beta primer mix together with a sample-barcoded 5' primer, a second PCR was run for roughly 7 to 12 cycles. In TCRdb, the 5' RACE reads were re-called with MiXCR into one record per CDR3 protein. In the table there are approximately 1,700,000 distinct CDR3 sequences, about 39% of which are singletons. Germline V gene data show CDR1 as SGHTA and CDR2 as FQGNSA. The CDR3 runs to 12 residues. As for this clonotype: A read error may produce the germline difference seen at one junction end.

The material sequenced was blood. This chain links TRBV7-2 with TRBJ1-2; D might be TRBD1 (6 bases). This sequence was found in a human donor in good health. Here the CDR3 DNA reads TGTGCCAGCAGCTCACAGGGTCTGGGCTACATCTTC. The encoded protein is CASSSQGLGYIF.